Below are 16 T cell receptor beta chains sequenced from a single sample in a study of T-cell memory formation after mild COVID-19. TCRdb analysed the 5' RACE reads with MiXCR anew, one entry per CDR3 protein. The sample contains about 560,000 distinct CDR3 sequences, approximately 15% of which appear only once. Sequencing used PBMCs or a T cell subset sorted from them (not recorded which). The source is an adult woman who had mild COVID-19 (a few samples of this study predate the infection). Cell type and time point are not known.

The rearrangement uses TRBV12-3 or TRBV12-4 and TRBJ2-7; the D gene is possibly TRBD1 (5 bases). Between the trimmed V and J ends, which lost 7 bases and 4 bases, there was a span of 14 bases. This CDR3 is built from 13 residues. The CDR3 nucleotides read TGTGCCAGCACGTTCAGGGTTGGGTACGAGCAGTACTTC. This gives the protein CASTFRVGYEQYF.

This clonotype was observed many times. This chain joins TRBV10-3 and TRBJ2-3; D not certain. CDR1 and CDR2 from the germline V gene are ENHRY and SYGVKD. The CDR3 sequence is 14 residues long. V was pared by 4 bases and J by 0 bases, with 8 bases between. The CDR3 DNA follows: TGTGCCATCAGTGCGACCGGGAGCACAGATACGCAGTATTTT. Amino acids: CAISATGSTDTQYF.

The rearrangement links TRBV7-9 to TRBJ1-2, with D perhaps matching TRBD1 (5 bases). Trimming took off 3 bases at V and 7 bases at J, with 12 bases between the two ends. Germline CDR1 is SEHNR and CDR2 is FQNEAQ (reference sequence). This CDR3 is built from 13 residues. The CDR3 spells CASSLSGGTGYTF. In nucleotides, the CDR3 is TGTGCCAGCAGCTTGAGTGGGGGAACTGGCTACACCTTC.

This clonotype was detected a few times. The V and J genes are TRBV29-1 and TRBJ2-7, with D perhaps matching TRBD2 (5 bases). Germline V gives CDR1 SQVTM, CDR2 ANQGSEA. CDR3 size: 11 residues. V was cut by 1 base and J by 10 bases, with 11 bases left in between. The CDR3 DNA reads TGCAGCGTTGAAGGGGAGCGAGGACAGTACTTC. Protein sequence: CSVEGERGQYF.

This clonotype has just a few counts. V gene TRBV20-1 combines with J gene TRBJ2-7; D possibly corresponds to TRBD2 (6 bases). V shed 6 bases and J shed 1 base, with 19 bases lying between them. Looked up from germline, CDR1 is DFQATT and CDR2 is SNEGSKA (reference sequence). This CDR3 comprises 15 residues. This chain's CDR3 is CSAILPIGRSYEQYF. CDR3 bases: TGCAGTGCCATCTTGCCGATCGGGAGATCCTACGAGCAGTACTTC.

This sequence joins TRBV12-3 or TRBV12-4 and TRBJ2-3; tentatively, D is TRBD1 (7 bases). V dropped 6 bases and J dropped 3 bases, with 22 bases sitting between them. The length of the CDR3 is 17 residues. The CDR3 sequence is CASRWGVATGWTDTQYF. The CDR3 DNA is TGTGCCAGCAGATGGGGGGTCGCGACAGGGTGGACAGATACGCAGTATTTT.

This clonotype has a handful of counts. The V call is TRBV7-6, the J call TRBJ2-3; 7 positions agree with TRBD2. CDR1 is SGHVS and CDR2 is FNYEAQ in the germline V gene. Unmatched junction bases numbered 2, after V lost 5 bases and J lost 3 bases. The CDR3 sequence is 13 residues long. Here the CDR3 DNA reads TGTGCCAGCAGCCGCGGGAGAACAGATACGCAGTATTTT. Its translation is CASSRGRTDTQYF.

The chain recombines TRBV4-2 with TRBJ1-5, with 10 positions matching TRBD1. The CDR3 has 15 residues. CDR1 is LGHNA, CDR2 YNFKEQ, per germline. The V and J ends lost 5 bases and 7 bases, in that order; junction bases with no gene match: 8. CDR3 in amino acids: CASSSGTGVRQPQHF. The CDR3 DNA reads TGTGCCAGCAGCTCCGGGACAGGGGTTCGGCAGCCCCAGCATTTT.

CDR3 nucleotides: TGCGCCAGCAGCTGGGACGGGACGGGCTACGAGCAGTACTTC. Protein product: CASSWDGTGYEQYF. The rearrangement joins TRBV5-1 to TRBJ2-7, with D possibly called TRBD1 or TRBD2 (5 bases each). Trimming left V 3 bases short and J 3 bases short, with 13 bases between. CDR1 is SGHRS, CDR2 YFSETQ, per germline. The CDR3 has 14 amino acids.

J is TRBJ2-3 and V is TRBV12-3 or TRBV12-4, with 7 bases aligning to TRBD2. This CDR3 contains 15 residues. V shed 3 bases, J shed 3 bases, and the junction held 6 bases outside the gene matches. The DNA of the CDR3 is TGTGCCAGCAGTTTGCACCCGGGGGGTACAGATACGCAGTATTTT. This sequence encodes CASSLHPGGTDTQYF.

This clonotype was picked up a small number of times. The V and J genes are TRBV7-2 and TRBJ2-1, with D perhaps matching TRBD1 (7 bases). The V gene's germline CDR1 is SGHTA and CDR2 FQGNSA. V lost 5 bases and J 4 bases, leaving 15 bases between the germline ends. The length of the CDR3 is 15 residues. The CDR3 spells CASSRGTEPYNEQFF. DNA of the CDR3: TGTGCCAGCAGCCGCGGGACAGAACCGTACAATGAGCAGTTCTTC. The full variable domain, completed using reference TRBV7-2 and TRBJ2-1, is GAGVSQSPSNKVTEKGKDVELRCDPISGHTALYWYRQSLGQGLEFLIYFQGNSAPDKSGLPSDRFSAERTGGSVSTLTIQRTQQEDSAVYLCASSRGTEPYNEQFFGPGTRLTVL.

This clonotype appeared a few times. This chain connects TRBV29-1 to TRBJ1-1, with a weak D call TRBD1 (6 bases). V lost 5 bases to trimming and J lost 0 bases, with 10 bases between them. Germline CDR1 and CDR2: SQVTM and ANQGSEA. This CDR3 has 13 residues. This chain's CDR3 is CSVMGQLNTEAFF. In DNA form, the CDR3 reads TGCAGCGTTATGGGACAACTGAACACTGAAGCTTTCTTT.

The rearrangement uses TRBV24-1 and TRBJ2-1; D perhaps matches TRBD1 (6 bases). CDR1 and CDR2 (germline): KGHDR, SFDVKD. The CDR3 loop spans 17 amino acids. The V and J ends lost 4 bases and 5 bases respectively, with 20 bases between them. CDR3 region: CATSESEKRTENNEQFF. CDR3 DNA sequence: TGTGCCACCAGTGAAAGTGAGAAAAGGACAGAAAACAATGAGCAGTTCTTC.

This chain joins TRBV18 and TRBJ2-3, with no clear D. The CDR3 sequence is 14 residues long. Germline lookup yields CDR1 KGHSH and CDR2 LQKENI. Trimming left V 8 bases short and J 0 bases short, with 12 bases between. The CDR3 DNA follows: TGTGCCAGCCTGAGTTGGTCCAGCACAGATACGCAGTATTTT. It encodes CASLSWSSTDTQYF.

This clonotype appeared a few times. The genes are TRBV7-9 and TRBJ1-1, with 9 bases that match TRBD1. V trimming: 6 bases; J trimming: 7 bases; junction bases outside the gene matches: 15. Per germline, CDR1 SEHNR and CDR2 FQNEAQ (reference sequence). The CDR3 is 16 amino acids. DNA of the CDR3: TGTGCCAGCAGAGATATCAACCGGGACAGGGAAAATGAAGCTTTCTTT. It codes for CASRDINRDRENEAFF.

The chain recombines TRBV5-1 with TRBJ1-1; 9 positions agree with TRBD1. This CDR3 has 15 residues. The V segment lost 3 bases and the J segment 4 bases; nucleotides outside the gene matches: 7. Germline CDR1 and CDR2: SGHRS and YFSETQ. In nucleotides, the CDR3 is TGCGCCAGCAGCTGGGACGGACAGGGGAGCACTGAAGCTTTCTTT. Its protein is CASSWDGQGSTEAFF.